Shown below are 8 T cell receptor beta chains from a single sample sequenced in a study of blood T cell repertoires in COVID-19. Only in-frame clones appear in the TCRdb table, and some are missing; sequencing was by immunoSEQ multiplex PCR. The sample consists of approximately 150,000 clones, 65% to 80% of them appearing once. The sequencing input was peripheral blood. The receptors stem from a man between 50 and 59 years old with acute or convalescent COVID-19.

The chain combines TRBV19 with TRBJ2-3; D may be TRBD1 (6 bases). The CDR3 runs to 12 residues. Germline CDR1 reads LNHDA; CDR2 reads SQIVND (reference sequence). V was cut by 4 bases and J by 4 bases, with 6 bases left in between. CDR3 loop: CASSTGADTQYF. CDR3 sequence (DNA): TGTGCCAGTAGTACAGGGGCAGATACGCAGTATTTT.

This clone was seen a single time. This chain connects TRBV24-1 to TRBJ1-2; 8 nucleotides agree with TRBD1. The length of the CDR3 is 13 residues. J was trimmed by 8 bases and V by 3 bases; bases with no gene match: 4. The germline gives CDR1 KGHDR, CDR2 SFDVKD. Written as DNA, the CDR3 is TGTGCCACCAGTGATCAGGACAGGGTCGGCTACACCTTC. Translated: CATSDQDRVGYTF.

The chain is built from TRBV5-6 and TRBJ2-3; TRBD2 is a possible D gene (5 bases). With 0 bases removed from V and 1 base from J, the gap between germline ends came to 12 bases. The CDR3 runs 16 residues. Germline CDR1 reads SGHDT; CDR2 reads YYEEEE. DNA for the CDR3: TGTGCCAGCAGCTTGGCACCGGGGTATGGCACAGATACGCAGTATTTT. This translates into CASSLAPGYGTDTQYF.

V is TRBV2 and J is TRBJ1-4; D may be TRBD1 (6 bases). The CDR3 sequence is 17 residues long. Germline V gives CDR1 SNHLY, CDR2 FYNNEI. Trimming removed 6 bases from V and 2 bases from J, with 19 bases in between. Written as DNA, the CDR3 is TGTGCCAGCAGGGCCGCAGAAACCAGGGGTACTAATGAAAAACTGTTTTTT. Residues: CASRAAETRGTNEKLFF.

The V and J genes are TRBV4-2 and TRBJ2-5, with 7 bases matching TRBD2. This CDR3 spans 14 amino acids. Germline trimming cut 4 bases from V and 3 bases from J; bases unmatched to any gene: 5. Germline values: CDR1 LGHNA, CDR2 YNFKEQ. CDR3 loop: CASSRTRQKETQYF. CDR3 in DNA: TGTGCCAGCAGCCGGACTAGACAAAAAGAGACCCAGTACTTC.

The chain uses TRBV5-4 and TRBJ2-4; TRBD1 matches at 9 bases. The V segment lost 3 bases and the J segment 4 bases; nucleotides outside the gene matches: 11. CDR1 and CDR2 (germline): SGHNT, YYREEE (reference sequence). The CDR3 has 17 amino acids. The CDR3 nucleotides read TGTGCCAGCAGCTCGGGACAGGGAGGATCCTGGAAAAACATTCAGTACTTC. Protein: CASSSGQGGSWKNIQYF.

The gene calls are TRBV4-1 and TRBJ2-5, with 7 bases identical to TRBD1. After removal of 6 bases from V and 1 base from J, the junction contained 11 bases not matched to a gene. This CDR3 region has 16 residues. Looked up from germline, CDR1 is MGHRA and CDR2 is YSYEKL. The CDR3 loop reads CASRFTGATIQETQYF. The CDR3 coding sequence is TGCGCCAGCAGATTTACAGGGGCGACAATCCAAGAGACCCAGTACTTC.

This sequence joins TRBV4-1 and TRBJ1-2; D is unclear. In germline, CDR1 is MGHRA, CDR2 YSYEKL. Trimming stripped 0 bases from V and 2 bases from J, with 7 bases between. This CDR3 has 14 amino acids. The CDR3 sequence is CASSQEGRNYGYTF. Written as DNA, the CDR3 is TGCGCCAGCAGCCAAGAGGGGAGGAACTATGGCTACACCTTC.